This T cell receptor (beta chain) was sequenced for a study of OX40 agonist ivuxolimab in advanced cancers. Across the whole study: Every 2 weeks, ivuxolimab was infused into the patients intravenously at between 0.01 and 10 mg/kg. There were three patients with partial responses, one having hepatocellular carcinoma and two cutaneous melanoma. Those enrolled were roughly 85% male, with a mean age of approximately 60 years and ages from about 20 to 85.

Germline V gene sequence: CDR1 MDHEN, CDR2 SYDVKM. Deletions cut 2 bases from V and 0 bases from J, with 11 bases between. This CDR3 region has 15 residues. Sequencing was performed with immunoSEQ multiplex PCR; in TCRdb, only in-frame clones are kept and a portion is missing. The sample contains roughly 20,000 clones, around 70% of which appear only once. Blood draws occurred at baseline, cycle 4 day 1, and cycle 7 day 1. This TCR came from an adult with an advanced solid tumor such as melanoma, head and neck, liver or kidney cancer. This material consisted of CD4+ or CD8+ T cells sorted from blood, taken in a trial of the OX40 agonist ivuxolimab. The genes are TRBV28 and TRBJ2-7, with unresolved D. The DNA for the CDR3 is TGTGCCAGCAGTTTAGGTTTAGGATCCTCCTACGAGCAGTACTTC. Amino acid sequence: CASSLGLGSSYEQYF.